A single sample gave rise to the 24 T cell receptor beta chains below, sequenced in a study of blood T cell repertoires in COVID-19. Profiled with immunoSEQ multiplex PCR; TCRdb holds only in-frame clones, not every one. The sample contains under 250,000 clones, approximately 85% of which appear only once. Specimen: peripheral blood. Source of these receptors: an elderly man with acute or convalescent COVID-19.

The chain recombines TRBV12-3 or TRBV12-4 with TRBJ1-1, with D possibly being TRBD1 (5 bases). Trimming left V 6 bases short and J 10 bases short, with 12 bases between. The CDR3 length is 11 residues. The CDR3 region has the DNA TGTGCCAGCAGCTCCTGGGGCGGAGCTTTCTTT. Translation: CASSSWGGAFF.

This sequence joins TRBV5-5 and TRBJ1-5; TRBD1 aligns across 10 bases. V shed 0 bases and J 9 bases; nucleotides not matched to a gene: 6. Germline-derived CDR1 and CDR2 are SGHKS and YYEKEE (reference sequence). CDR3 size: 15 residues. The CDR3 spells CASSLGGQGPGPQHF. In DNA form, the CDR3 reads TGTGCCAGCAGCTTGGGGGGACAGGGGCCGGGGCCCCAGCATTTT. Together with reference TRBV5-5 and TRBJ1-5, the CDR3 gives the full variable domain: DAGVTQSPTHLIKTRGQQVTLRCSPISGHKSVSWYQQVLGQGPQFIFQYYEKEERGRGNFPDRFSARQFPNYSSELNVNALLLGDSALYLCASSLGGQGPGPQHFGDGTRLSIL.

The chain joins TRBV10-3 to TRBJ2-2; tentatively, D is TRBD1 (5 bases). Germline V gene sequence: CDR1 ENHRY, CDR2 SYGVKD. V lost 11 bases to trimming and J lost 0 bases, with 22 bases between them. This CDR3 comprises 17 residues. CDR3 in DNA: TGTGCCTCCAGGCCGCACAGGCCGCTTCCGAACACCGGGGAGCTGTTTTTT. Its translation: CASRPHRPLPNTGELFF.

This sequence joins TRBV6-1 and TRBJ1-5; no firm D call. V was clipped by 3 bases and J by 0 bases, with 9 bases between them. There are 15 residues in the CDR3. CDR1 and CDR2 (germline): MNHNS, SASEGT. The CDR3 sequence: CASSESQASNQPQHF. In DNA form, the CDR3 reads TGTGCCAGCAGTGAGAGTCAGGCTAGCAATCAGCCCCAGCATTTT.

This clone has more than one count but fewer than ten. In DNA form, the CDR3 reads TGTGCCAGCAGTGACTCCCCGGGGCAGCCCCAGCATTTT. Translated, it gives CASSDSPGQPQHF. The chain links TRBV6-4 to TRBJ1-5, with no clear D. This CDR3 comprises 13 residues. Deletions cut 0 bases from V and 7 bases from J, with 7 bases between. CDR1 is MRHNA and CDR2 is SNTAGT in the germline V gene.

The chain joins TRBV18 to TRBJ1-1, with 8 bases matching TRBD1. Germline V CDR1 and CDR2: KGHSH, LQKENI. Trimming removed 2 bases from V and 4 bases from J; junction bases left unmatched: 6. The CDR3 length is 15 residues. The chain's CDR3 is CASSPVTGEFTEAFF. The CDR3 bases are TGTGCCAGCTCACCAGTGACAGGGGAGTTCACTGAAGCTTTCTTT.

The chain joins TRBV29-1 to TRBJ2-2, with 9 positions matching TRBD1. Germline CDR1 reads SQVTM; CDR2 reads ANQGSEA. Losses at the gene ends were 6 bases for V and 7 bases for J; bases not matched to a gene: 9. This CDR3 is built from 14 residues. CDR3 sequence reads: CSVAGTGTGGELFF. The CDR3 nucleotides read TGCAGCGTGGCTGGGACAGGGACCGGCGGGGAGCTGTTTTTT.

The chain couples TRBV5-1 to TRBJ1-1; D uncertain. Per germline, CDR1 SGHRS and CDR2 YFSETQ. The CDR3 spans 15 residues. Trimming removed 0 bases at V and 4 bases at J, with 13 bases between. The CDR3 coding sequence is TGCGCCAGCAGCTTGGATCGGGGTACGGGCACTGAAGCTTTCTTT. Encoded protein: CASSLDRGTGTEAFF. The full variable domain, rest sourced from reference TRBV5-1 and TRBJ1-1, is KAGVTQTPRYLIKTRGQQVTLSCSPISGHRSVSWYQQTPGQGLQFLFEYFSETQRNKGNFPGRFSGRQFSNSRSEMNVSTLELGDSALYLCASSLDRGTGTEAFFGQGTRLTVV.

V is TRBV6-2 or TRBV6-3 and J is TRBJ1-5; 8 positions match TRBD1. The CDR3 length is 15 residues. V shed 4 bases and J 4 bases; nucleotides not matched to a gene: 6. CDR1 is MNHEY, CDR2 SVGEGT, per germline. CDR3 DNA: TGTGCCAGCAGTTCGGGACAGGTTGGGAATCAGCCCCAGCATTTT. Protein product: CASSSGQVGNQPQHF.

The CDR3 here is CASSQLGGGVGQPQHF. Here the CDR3 DNA reads TGTGCCAGCAGCCAGCTTGGCGGCGGGGTGGGTCAGCCCCAGCATTTT. This chain links TRBV5-5 with TRBJ1-5; D not resolved. The CDR3 contains 16 residues. Germline V gene sequence: CDR1 SGHKS, CDR2 YYEKEE (reference sequence). V lost 4 bases and J 6 bases, leaving 20 bases between the germline ends. Based on the CDR3 plus reference TRBV5-5 and TRBJ1-5, the full variable domain is DAGVTQSPTHLIKTRGQQVTLRCSPISGHKSVSWYQQVLGQGPQFIFQYYEKEERGRGNFPDRFSARQFPNYSSELNVNALLLGDSALYLCASSQLGGGVGQPQHFGDGTRLSIL.

The V call is TRBV3-1 (or the pseudogene TRBV3-2), the J call TRBJ2-2; TRBD1 matches 8 bases. CDR1 and CDR2 (germline): LGHDT, YNNKEL (reference sequence). This CDR3 is built from 15 residues. V shed 4 bases, J shed 3 bases, and the junction held 4 bases outside the gene matches. Written as DNA, the CDR3 is TGTGCCAGCAGCCCCCGGGACAGGTACACCGGGGAGCTGTTTTTT. Encoded protein: CASSPRDRYTGELFF.

The chain uses TRBV19 and TRBJ1-5; D is ambiguous. V dropped 5 bases and J dropped 6 bases, with 14 bases sitting between them. The CDR3 loop spans 14 amino acids. The V gene's germline CDR1 is LNHDA and CDR2 SQIVND (reference sequence). DNA for the CDR3: TGTGCCAGTAGTCCCCGGGAGGGCGGTCAGCCCCAGCATTTT. Translated: CASSPREGGQPQHF. Complete variable domain (other parts from reference TRBV19 and TRBJ1-5): DGGITQSPKYLFRKEGQNVTLSCEQNLNHDAMYWYRQDPGQGLRLIYYSQIVNDFQKGDIAEGYSVSREKKESFPLTVTSAQKNPTAFYLCASSPREGGQPQHFGDGTRLSIL.

The rearrangement links TRBV5-8 to TRBJ2-4; D ambiguous. Germline V gene lookup returns CDR1 SGHTS and CDR2 YDEGEE. This CDR3 contains 15 residues. The ends were cut back, 1 base at V and 0 bases at J, with 8 bases in the middle. CDR3 coding DNA: TGTGCCAGCAGCTTGCACAGAATAGCCAAAAACATTCAGTACTTC. Translated: CASSLHRIAKNIQYF.

V gene TRBV5-1 combines with J gene TRBJ1-1; D uncertain. The V end was cut by 1 base, the J end by 6 bases, with 10 bases between. Germline V gives CDR1 SGHRS, CDR2 YFSETQ. CDR3 size: 13 residues. CDR3 in DNA: TGCGCCAGCAGCTTGTTTTCGGGATCTGAAGCTTTCTTT. Protein sequence: CASSLFSGSEAFF.

The rearrangement joins TRBV13 to TRBJ1-2; TRBD1 matches at 11 bases. V lost 5 bases and J lost 4; bases outside the gene matches: 12. Germline CDR1 is PRHDT and CDR2 is FYEKMQ (reference sequence). The CDR3 contains 17 residues. CDR3 sequence: CASSPRTGGVSSYGYTF. As DNA, the CDR3 is TGTGCCAGCAGCCCCCGGACAGGGGGCGTCTCGAGCTATGGCTACACCTTC.

J is TRBJ1-1 and V is TRBV3-1 (or the pseudogene TRBV3-2); D perhaps matches TRBD1 (6 bases). The CDR3 totals 16 residues. Germline V gives CDR1 LGHDT, CDR2 YNNKEL (reference sequence). V lost 4 bases to trimming and J lost 5 bases, with 20 bases between them. The CDR3 protein is CASSLGTGRGGTEAFF. The CDR3 DNA is TGTGCCAGCAGCCTCGGAACCGGGCGAGGGGGTACTGAAGCTTTCTTT.

V is TRBV11-3 and J is TRBJ2-1, with D possibly matching TRBD2 (6 bases). CDR1 and CDR2 (germline): SGHNT, YENEEA. CDR3 length: 15 amino acids. With 5 bases removed from V and 5 bases from J, the gap between germline ends came to 16 bases. The CDR3 sequence: CASSGGAGRDNEQFF. The CDR3 coding sequence is TGTGCCAGCAGCGGCGGGGCAGGGCGAGACAATGAGCAGTTCTTC.

This chain links TRBV7-2 with TRBJ2-5; possible D gene TRBD2, 5 bases. The CDR3 has 14 amino acids. Germline V gene sequence: CDR1 SGHTA, CDR2 FQGNSA. V lost 5 bases and J 0 bases, leaving 10 bases between the germline ends. The CDR3, as DNA: TGTGCCAGCAGCCCCCCGGGGAACCAAGAGACCCAGTACTTC. This gives the protein CASSPPGNQETQYF.

V usage is TRBV6-4 and J usage is TRBJ2-2; possibly TRBD2 for D (6 bases). Germline V CDR1 and CDR2: MRHNA, SNTAGT. The CDR3 extends over 15 amino acids. The V gene lost 6 bases and the J gene lost 0 bases, with 11 bases spanning the gap. DNA of the CDR3: TGTGCCAGCAGGTTTAGCGGTCCGAACACCGGGGAGCTGTTTTTT. This gives the protein CASRFSGPNTGELFF.

This chain links TRBV5-1 with TRBJ1-1; the match to TRBD1 covers 9 bases. Germline lookup yields CDR1 SGHRS and CDR2 YFSETQ. The CDR3 has 14 amino acids. J gave up 3 bases and V 4 bases, and 4 bases lay outside the gene matches. The CDR3 region is CASSQQGAHTEAFF. The DNA of the CDR3 is TGCGCCAGCAGCCAACAGGGGGCGCACACTGAAGCTTTCTTT. The variable domain in full, with the rest retrieved from reference TRBV5-1 and TRBJ1-1, is KAGVTQTPRYLIKTRGQQVTLSCSPISGHRSVSWYQQTPGQGLQFLFEYFSETQRNKGNFPGRFSGRQFSNSRSEMNVSTLELGDSALYLCASSQQGAHTEAFFGQGTRLTVV.

The chain links TRBV6-1 to TRBJ1-2; D gene uncertain. V was trimmed by 2 bases and J by 4 bases, leaving 11 bases between them. Looked up from germline, CDR1 is MNHNS and CDR2 is SASEGT. This CDR3 comprises 14 residues. For the CDR3, the DNA is TGTGCCAGCAGTGAATACGAGATCTCCTATGGCTACACCTTC. It translates to CASSEYEISYGYTF.

This chain links TRBV7-9 with TRBJ1-1, with 7 bases fitting TRBD1. Germline V gives CDR1 SEHNR, CDR2 FQNEAQ (reference sequence). The CDR3 spans 14 residues. The J segment lost 5 bases and the V segment lost 0 bases, leaving 3 bases of the junction unmatched. The CDR3 coding sequence is TGTGCCAGCAGCTTAGCGGTACAGGGGACTGAAGCTTTCTTT. Amino acid sequence: CASSLAVQGTEAFF.

This clone was seen only once. The J gene is TRBJ1-2, the V gene TRBV6-5; 7 nucleotides align to TRBD1. Germline-derived CDR1 and CDR2 are MNHEY and SVGAGI. The trim removed 7 bases at V and 5 bases at J, leaving 13 bases unmatched. The CDR3 runs 15 residues. CDR3 region: CASTRTGRLAYGYTF. As DNA, the CDR3 is TGTGCCAGCACCCGGACAGGCCGACTCGCATATGGCTACACCTTC.

This clone was observed once. This chain uses TRBV11-3 with TRBJ2-1; TRBD2 matches 12 bases. The CDR3 has 15 residues. The germline CDR1 and CDR2 sequences are SGHNT and YENEEA. With 4 bases clipped from V and 7 bases from J, the junction kept 5 bases outside the gene matches. The CDR3 loop is CASSSGTSGWNEQFF. In nucleotides, the CDR3 is TGTGCCAGCAGCTCAGGGACTAGCGGGTGGAATGAGCAGTTCTTC.